This entry describes one T cell receptor (beta chain). Its antigen is not known. This may stem from a read error, because a much larger clone lies one nucleotide away. The sample is drawn from a study of tumor-infiltrating lymphocytes in primary liver carcinoma. Study background: Every sample contained roughly 3.5 to 7.13 million productive TCRbeta reads, and these numbers were similar from one tissue type to another. Findings and caveats of the study: Tumor-adjacent and tumor-blood pairs showed less overlap than tumor region pairs.

The CDR3 spans 12 residues. The V and J ends lost 9 bases and 10 bases respectively, with 16 bases between them. CDR1 and CDR2 from the germline V gene are MNHEY and SVGEGT. Both blood RNA, taken from unsorted whole blood, and germline DNA were extracted. The authors made TCR beta cDNA from approximately 500 ng total RNA with a constant-region primer. Libraries of TCR beta came from three nested multiplex PCR rounds with slightly modified ARM-PCR. With TRBV1-TRBV30 forward primers and a C-beta reverse primer, the first two PCR rounds were run for approximately 10 cycles each. A single record per CDR3 protein comes from TCRdb applying MiXCR to the multiplex PCR reads. Here the sample spans approximately 300,000 distinct CDR3 sequences, 55% to 65% being singletons.

This sequence originates from a man aged 35 to 55 with primary liver carcinoma and hepatitis B virus infection. J is TRBJ1-5 and V is TRBV6-2 or TRBV6-3; maybe TRBD1 (6 bases). The source material was peripheral blood. The CDR3 nucleotides are TGTGCCAGGAGTCCCGGGACACAACCCCAGCATTTT. Amino acids: CARSPGTQPQHF.